This is a list of T cell receptor beta chains from one sample in a study of blood T cell repertoires in COVID-19. The method was immunoSEQ multiplex PCR; TCRdb's version includes in-frame clones alone and lacks a portion of them. The repertoire holds about 120,000 clones, approximately 90% seen once, with approximately 19% in the top ten. The sample taken for sequencing was peripheral blood. These receptors came from a human donor with acute or convalescent COVID-19. The donor label of this sample is uncertain. The CDR3 runs from the conserved cysteine through the conserved F or W. The D gene is left open where the match is weak. Some rows mark clone size as missing; the rest say once, few, many or name a class of expanded clone.

d_gene	v_gene	abundance	j_gene	CDR3nt	CDR3aa
.	TRBV30	.	TRBJ1-3	TGTGCCCTGGTAGCGGGAGGGGGACTGATCGGGTCTGGAAACACCATATATTTT	CALVAGGGLIGSGNTIYF
TRBD1	TRBV28	.	TRBJ1-5	TGTGCCAGCAGTTTAGTGGGACAGGGCTATCAGCCCCAGCATTTT	CASSLVGQGYQPQHF
.	TRBV2	.	TRBJ2-2	TGTGCCAGCAGACAGGACAGTGGGGGAACCGGGGAGCTGTTTTTT	CASRQDSGGTGELFF
TRBD2	TRBV11-2	once	TRBJ2-5	TGTGCCAGCAGCCGAGTAGCGGGAGCACGGGAGACCCAGTACTTC	CASSRVAGARETQYF
TRBD1	TRBV19	.	TRBJ1-2	TGTGCCAGTAGTATAGACCCCACAGGGGCCGGAGCATATGGCTACACCTTC	CASSIDPTGAGAYGYTF
TRBD1	TRBV27	few	TRBJ1-2	TGTGCCAGCAGTTTTGGGACAGGGGGTACTGGCTACACCTTC	CASSFGTGGTGYTF
TRBD2	TRBV9	.	TRBJ2-7	TGTGCCAGCAGCGTAGATGCGGGACTAGCACGGGAGCAGTACTTC	CASSVDAGLAREQYF
.	TRBV28	once	TRBJ1-4	TGTGCCAGCAGGGGGGCCGCTGCCTCGGATGAAAAACTGTTTTTT	CASRGAAASDEKLFF
.	TRBV28	.	TRBJ2-1	TGTGCCAGCCTAGGATCCTCCTACAATGAGCAGTTCTTC	CASLGSSYNEQFF
.	TRBV4-1	once	TRBJ1-1	TGCGCCAGCAGCCAAGAGGTGGCAGGGAACACTGAAGCTTTCTTT	CASSQEVAGNTEAFF
TRBD1	TRBV6-2/TRBV6-3	once	TRBJ1-6	TGTGCCAGCAGTTTGACAGGGGACTCGACACCCCTCCACTTT	CASSLTGDSTPLHF
.	TRBV3-1/TRBV3-2	.	TRBJ1-2	TGTGCCAGCAGGGGCCTCAGGGTACAAGGCTACACCTTC	CASRGLRVQGYTF
TRBD1	TRBV13	.	TRBJ2-7	TGTGCCAGCAGCTTTACGGGACAGACCTACGAGCAGTACTTC	CASSFTGQTYEQYF
.	TRBV6-2/TRBV6-3	.	TRBJ1-5	TGTGCCAGCAGTGACAGAATTAAAGGCAATCAGCCCCAGCATTTT	CASSDRIKGNQPQHF
TRBD1	TRBV27	.	TRBJ2-7	TGTGCCAGCAGTCCAGGGACAGGGCGCAGCTCCTACGAGCAGTACTTC	CASSPGTGRSSYEQYF